This TCR beta chain is from a study of shared clonotypes between healthy human individuals. Study conclusions and caveats: Few donors restricted represented genetic and exposure-history diversity.

Sequenced by immunoSEQ multiplex PCR; TCRdb stores in-frame clones only, minus some. This table has approximately 82,000 clones, about 61% appearing once. V lost 1 base to trimming and J lost 2 bases, with 8 bases between them. CDR1 is SEHNR, CDR2 FQNEAQ, per germline (reference sequence). The CDR3 sequence is 14 residues long. In its sample, this clone was seen a few times. Its target is not known. This receptor was identified in a man aged 25 to 45 in good health. Sequenced sample: memory CD8+ T cells sorted from blood. Sample subset: CD45RO+ cells pooled with CCR7-negative TemRA cells. The J gene is TRBJ1-1, the V gene TRBV7-9, with D maybe TRBD1 (5 bases). This chain's CDR3 is CASSLDGDNTEAFF. CDR3 sequence (DNA): TGTGCCAGCAGCTTAGACGGGGACAACACTGAAGCTTTCTTT. Looking up the rest from reference TRBV7-9 and TRBJ1-1 gives the full variable domain: DTGVSQNPRHKITKRGQNVTFRCDPISEHNRLYWYRQTLGQGPEFLTYFQNEAQLEKSRLLSDRFSAERPKGSFSTLEIQRTEQGDSAMYLCASSLDGDNTEAFFGQGTRLTVV.